This T cell receptor beta chain was found in a study of regulatory T cells in long-lasting Graves disease. Broader study findings: A greater number of public clonotypes (roughly 2,700) was shared by persistent patients than by new patients (approximately 1,000).

Regarding time point: persistent/refractory GD, antithyroid drugs over 5 years with positive TRAb. RNA extracted from PBMCs served as the sequencing template. In this sample, this clonotype turned up many times. Its antigen is unidentified. CDR3-region Arm-PCR and iRepertoire HTBI primers produced the TCR beta libraries. Using its own MiXCR run on the multiplex PCR reads, TCRdb lists one record per CDR3 protein. Of some 430,000 distinct CDR3 sequences in the sample, roughly 21% were seen once. The germline V gene encodes CDR1 SNHLY and CDR2 FYNNEI. Germline trimming cut 4 bases from V and 5 bases from J; bases unmatched to any gene: 8. The CDR3 is 16 amino acids.

The V gene is TRBV2, the J gene TRBJ2-2; 9 nucleotides align to TRBD2. The source material was peripheral blood mononuclear cells (PBMCs), sampled when the disease was refractory, from a patient treated with antithyroid drugs. This clonotype was obtained from a female donor with Graves disease. The chain's CDR3 is CASSASSGELTGELFF. The CDR3 nucleotides read TGTGCCAGCAGTGCTTCTAGCGGGGAGTTGACCGGGGAGCTGTTTTTT.